The clone carrying this T cell receptor (beta chain) was seen only once. Its cognate antigen is unknown. The sort gate was single viable CD3+CD4+CD8-CD45RO+ cells for memory CD4+ T cells. Total CD4+ T cells were enriched by CD4 positive selection. These data are taken from a study of memory CD4+ T cells and cytomegalovirus serostatus. About the study: Of the healthy Belgian adults, 8 to 10 were CMV seropositive and 20 to 30 seronegative. Notes on the study in general: About two fifths of the roughly 160 known CMV-associated TCRbeta sequences appeared in CD4+ memory. Repertoires predicted CMV serostatus with median bootstrapped AUC of around 0.96.

Data came from immunoSEQ multiplex PCR; TCRdb stores just in-frame clones and leaves some out. This sample has roughly 76,000 clones, with about 73% found just once. Per germline, CDR1 GTSNPN and CDR2 SVGIG (reference sequence). The CDR3 extends over 11 amino acids. V shed 1 base and J shed 8 bases, with 8 bases lying between them. Material for sequencing was memory CD4+ T cells from blood. The TCR comes from an adult in good health and CMV-seropositive. The chain recombines TRBV30 with TRBJ1-2; D call uncertain. Here the CDR3 reads CAWSAGLGYTF. The CDR3 nucleotides are TGTGCCTGGAGTGCGGGGTTGGGCTACACCTTC.